These T cell receptor beta chains were read from a single sample in a study of shared clonotypes between healthy human individuals. The method was immunoSEQ multiplex PCR; TCRdb's version includes in-frame clones alone and lacks a portion of them. The sample holds more than 2,000,000 clones; around 94% are singletons and the top ten take under 0.15%. Sequenced sample: naive CD4+ T cells sorted from blood. The receptors shown here come from a man between 18 and 35 years old in good health. CDR3s include the opening cysteine and the closing phenylalanine or tryptophan. A D gene is named only where the DNA matches it firmly. Some rows have no size entry. The others give once, few or many, or a class for an expanded clone.

J gene | clone size | D gene | V gene | CDR3 protein | CDR3 DNA
TRBJ2-3 | - | - | TRBV29-1 | CSVQGERSTDTQCF | TGCAGCGTTCAAGGGGAGCGGAGCACAGATACGCAGTGTTTT
TRBJ2-7 | - | - | TRBV30 | CAWSVNQLKYF | TGTGCCTGGAGCGTGAACCAGTTGAAGTACTTC
TRBJ2-1 | - | - | TRBV9 | CASSVRDAAYNEQFF | TGTGCCAGCAGCGTCCGGGACGCCGCCTACAATGAGCAGTTCTTC
TRBJ1-6 | - | - | TRBV5-5 | CASSFGIQTLHF | TGTGCCAGCAGCTTTGGGATTCAAACCCTCCACTTT
TRBJ2-7 | - | - | TRBV5-6 | CASSLGQGNYEQYF | TGTGCCAGCAGCTTGGGCCAGGGAAACTACGAGCAGTACTTC
TRBJ1-1 | - | - | TRBV5-6 | CASSRGQEAFF | TGTGCCAGCAGCCGAGGACAAGAAGCTTTCTTT
TRBJ2-3 | - | TRBD2 | TRBV4-1 | CASSSIAGGLDTQYF | TGCGCCAGCAGCTCTATAGCGGGGGGGCTGGATACGCAGTATTTT
TRBJ2-5 | - | TRBD1 | TRBV7-9 | CASRPGGWGTQYF | TGTGCCAGCAGACCAGGGGGCTGGGGGACCCAGTACTTC
TRBJ2-5 | - | TRBD2 | TRBV14 | CASSRSLAGRRETQYF | TGTGCCAGCAGCCGGTCACTAGCGGGAAGGCGAGAGACCCAGTACTTC
TRBJ2-3 | - | TRBD2 | TRBV5-4 | CASSPRLAGAADTQYF | TGTGCCAGCAGCCCCCGACTAGCGGGAGCGGCAGATACGCAGTATTTT
TRBJ2-3 | - | TRBD1 | TRBV4-1 | CASSRQGATDTQYF | TGCGCCAGCAGCCGACAGGGGGCCACAGATACGCAGTATTTT
TRBJ2-3 | - | - | TRBV7-9 | CASSEVPSGYGQYF | TGTGCCAGCAGCGAGGTCCCGAGCGGATATGGGCAGTATTTT
TRBJ1-2 | - | - | TRBV19 | CASSSPYYGYTF | TGTGCCAGTAGCTCCCCCTACTATGGCTACACCTTC
TRBJ1-4 | - | - | TRBV2 | CASSLVGATNEKLFF | TGTGCCAGCAGTTTGGTGGGGGCAACTAATGAAAAACTGTTTTTT
TRBJ2-3 | - | - | TRBV5-4 | CASSSTQGDTQYF | TGTGCCAGCAGCTCGACCCAGGGAGATACGCAGTATTTT
TRBJ1-2 | once | - | TRBV28 | CASSFTGARGYTF | TGTGCCAGCAGTTTCACGGGGGCGCGAGGCTACACCTTC
TRBJ2-7 | once | TRBD1 | TRBV5-1 | CASSYAGQAVEQYF | TGCGCCAGCAGCTACGCGGGACAGGCGGTCGAGCAGTACTTC
TRBJ2-1 | once | - | TRBV4-1 | CASSQDPGRLEQFF | TGCGCCAGCAGCCAAGACCCCGGACGGTTGGAGCAGTTCTTC
TRBJ2-1 | - | - | TRBV18 | CASSPVGSYNEQFF | TGTGCCAGCTCACCAGTCGGGAGCTACAATGAGCAGTTCTTC
TRBJ2-7 | once | TRBD2 | TRBV11-3 | CASGTWTSGSEQYF | TGTGCCAGCGGCACGTGGACTAGCGGGAGCGAGCAGTACTTC
TRBJ1-2 | - | - | TRBV25-1 | CASRQGAYGYTF | TGTGCCAGCAGACAGGGAGCCTATGGCTACACCTTC
TRBJ2-7 | - | TRBD2 | TRBV2 | CASSRTSGGAGEQYF | TGTGCCAGCAGTCGGACTAGCGGGGGGGCTGGAGAGCAGTACTTC
TRBJ2-7 | - | - | TRBV5-1 | CASSRGQDYEQYF | TGCGCCAGCAGCCGGGGACAAGACTACGAGCAGTACTTC
TRBJ1-1 | - | - | TRBV10-2 | CASTVKLNTEAFF | TGCGCCAGCACAGTCAAGTTAAACACTGAAGCTTTCTTT
TRBJ2-7 | - | TRBD2 | TRBV6-5 | CASSSPGLADSYEQYF | TGTGCCAGCAGTTCCCCGGGACTAGCGGACTCCTACGAGCAGTACTTC
TRBJ2-3 | - | TRBD2 | TRBV9 | CASSVTPLAGGGTQYF | TGTGCCAGCAGCGTAACCCCCCTAGCGGGAGGCGGTACGCAGTATTTT
TRBJ1-4 | - | - | TRBV7-2 | CASSWQYNEKLFF | TGTGCCAGCAGCTGGCAGTATAATGAAAAACTGTTTTTT
TRBJ2-5 | - | TRBD2 | TRBV5-1 | CASMFSGGIQETQYF | TGCGCCAGCATGTTTAGCGGGGGGATCCAAGAGACCCAGTACTTC
TRBJ2-3 | - | - | TRBV5-1 | CASSLGLVRTDTQYF | TGCGCCAGCAGCTTGGGACTAGTCCGCACAGATACGCAGTATTTT
TRBJ2-2 | - | TRBD2 | TRBV7-2 | CASRPTSGSSTGELFF | TGTGCCAGCAGACCTACTAGCGGGAGCTCAACCGGGGAGCTGTTTTTT
TRBJ2-6 | - | - | TRBV27 | CASSLNRWANVLTF | TGTGCCAGCAGTTTGAACAGGTGGGCCAACGTCCTGACTTTC
TRBJ1-5 | - | - | TRBV4-1 | CASNPVWVDSNQPQHF | TGCGCCAGCAACCCGGTTTGGGTTGATAGCAATCAGCCCCAGCATTTT
TRBJ2-5 | - | - | TRBV4-1 | CASSRPLQGETQYF | TGCGCCAGCAGCCGTCCTCTTCAGGGGGAGACCCAGTACTTC
TRBJ1-4 | - | - | TRBV6-1 | CASSEGGVNEKLFF | TGTGCCAGCAGTGAGGGGGGCGTAAATGAAAAACTGTTTTTT
TRBJ1-2 | - | TRBD1 | TRBV29-1 | CSVGQGSNYGYTF | TGCAGCGTAGGACAGGGTAGTAACTATGGCTACACCTTC
TRBJ2-5 | - | - | TRBV27 | CASSSSRGIQETQYF | TGTGCCAGCAGCTCATCACGGGGAATCCAAGAGACCCAGTACTTC
TRBJ2-2 | - | - | TRBV5-5 | CASRYREDTGELFF | TGTGCCAGCAGGTACAGGGAAGACACCGGGGAGCTGTTTTTT
TRBJ1-4 | - | - | TRBV6-1 | CASKGRTNEKLFF | TGTGCCAGCAAGGGTAGAACTAATGAAAAACTGTTTTTT
TRBJ2-7 | - | - | TRBV11-1 | CASSLHTSEQYF | TGTGCCAGCAGCTTACATACCAGCGAGCAGTACTTC
TRBJ2-7 | - | - | TRBV6-5 | CASSYLSGESWEQYF | TGTGCCAGCAGTTACTTATCCGGAGAAAGCTGGGAGCAGTACTTC
TRBJ2-2 | - | TRBD1 | TRBV5-1 | CASGERTGGTGELFF | TGCGCCAGCGGCGAAAGGACAGGGGGCACCGGGGAGCTGTTTTTT
TRBJ2-5 | - | - | TRBV5-4 | CASSLADETQYF | TGTGCCAGCAGCTTGGCCGATGAGACCCAGTACTTC
TRBJ2-1 | - | - | TRBV6-1 | CASSESWRGAGGNEQFF | TGTGCCAGCAGTGAGTCCTGGCGAGGGGCCGGAGGCAATGAGCAGTTCTTC
TRBJ2-2 | - | - | TRBV11-2 | CASSLVMGTRELFF | TGTGCCAGCAGCTTAGTAATGGGAACCAGGGAGCTGTTTTTT
TRBJ2-4 | - | - | TRBV5-4 | CASSLAGRFKNIQYF | TGTGCCAGCAGCTTGGCCGGGCGGTTCAAAAACATTCAGTACTTC
TRBJ2-6 | few | - | TRBV19 | CASTVDSSGANVLTF | TGTGCCAGTACCGTGGACAGCTCTGGGGCCAACGTCCTGACTTTC
TRBJ2-7 | - | TRBD2 | TRBV7-8 | CASSFGTSEEQYF | TGTGCCAGCAGCTTCGGGACTAGCGAGGAGCAGTACTTC
TRBJ2-7 | - | TRBD2 | TRBV19 | CASSTLAGGEQYF | TGTGCCAGTAGTACGCTAGCGGGAGGCGAGCAGTACTTC
TRBJ1-6 | - | TRBD1 | TRBV5-1 | CASSSTGQDNLPLHF | TGCGCCAGCAGCTCAACGGGACAGGATAATTTACCCCTCCACTTT
TRBJ2-1 | - | TRBD2 | TRBV30 | CAWSAQRTSGRGHEQFF | TGTGCCTGGAGTGCTCAGAGGACTAGCGGGAGAGGGCATGAGCAGTTCTTC
TRBJ1-2 | - | - | TRBV10-3 | CAISESTSRSYGYTF | TGTGCCATCAGTGAGTCGACCAGTAGATCCTATGGCTACACCTTC
TRBJ2-2 | - | - | TRBV6-6 | CASSYGRGLIGELFF | TGTGCCAGCAGTTATGGGAGGGGGCTCATCGGGGAGCTGTTTTTT
TRBJ1-4 | - | - | TRBV19 | CASRFNEKLFF | TGTGCCAGTAGATTTAATGAAAAACTGTTTTTT
TRBJ2-7 | once | TRBD1 | TRBV7-2 | CASTPAGTGGSYEQYF | TGTGCCAGCACCCCCGCCGGGACAGGGGGCTCCTACGAGCAGTACTTC
TRBJ1-6 | - | - | TRBV30 | CAWTYSYSQHNSPLHF | TGTGCCTGGACATACAGCTACTCCCAGCATAATTCACCCCTCCACTTT
TRBJ1-5 | once | - | TRBV6-6 | CASSTGPQLGQPQHF | TGTGCCAGCAGTACGGGTCCTCAATTGGGGCAGCCCCAGCATTTT
TRBJ2-1 | - | TRBD2 | TRBV30 | CAWGGLAAYNEQFF | TGTGCCTGGGGGGGACTAGCGGCTTACAATGAGCAGTTCTTC